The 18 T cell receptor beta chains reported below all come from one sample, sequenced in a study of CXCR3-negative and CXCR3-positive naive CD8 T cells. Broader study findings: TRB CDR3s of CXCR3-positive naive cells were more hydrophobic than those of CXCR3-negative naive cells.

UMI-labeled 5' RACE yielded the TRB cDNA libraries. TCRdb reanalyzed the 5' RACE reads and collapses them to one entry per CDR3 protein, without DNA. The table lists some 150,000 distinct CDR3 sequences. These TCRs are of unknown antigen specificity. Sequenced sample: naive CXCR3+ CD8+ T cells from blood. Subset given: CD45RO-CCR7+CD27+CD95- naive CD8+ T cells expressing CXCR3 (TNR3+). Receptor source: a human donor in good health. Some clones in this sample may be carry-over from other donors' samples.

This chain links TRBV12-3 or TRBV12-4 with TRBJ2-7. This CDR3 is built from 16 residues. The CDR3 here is CASSLAQIQTRYEQYF.

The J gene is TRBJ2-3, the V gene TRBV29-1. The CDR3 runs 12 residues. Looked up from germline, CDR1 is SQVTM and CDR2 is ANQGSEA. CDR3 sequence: CSVDGSTDTQYF.

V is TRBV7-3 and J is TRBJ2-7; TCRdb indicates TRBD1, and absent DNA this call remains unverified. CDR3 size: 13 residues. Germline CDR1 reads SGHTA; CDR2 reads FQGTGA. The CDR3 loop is CASSLNRGREQYF.

The CDR3 protein is CASSSSREGAYYEQYF. V usage is TRBV7-9 and J usage is TRBJ2-7; checking the TCRdb D call of TRBD1 is not possible without DNA. Germline V gene lookup returns CDR1 SEHNR and CDR2 FQNEAQ (reference sequence). CDR3 length: 16 amino acids. Full variable domain (outside the CDR3, taken from reference TRBV7-9 and TRBJ2-7): DTGVSQNPRHKITKRGQNVTFRCDPISEHNRLYWYRQTLGQGPEFLTYFQNEAQLEKSRLLSDRFSAERPKGSFSTLEIQRTEQGDSAMYLCASSSSREGAYYEQYFGPGTRLTVT.

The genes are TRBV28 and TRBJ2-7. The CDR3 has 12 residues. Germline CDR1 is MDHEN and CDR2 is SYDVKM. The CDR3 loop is CAAGGSSYEQYF.

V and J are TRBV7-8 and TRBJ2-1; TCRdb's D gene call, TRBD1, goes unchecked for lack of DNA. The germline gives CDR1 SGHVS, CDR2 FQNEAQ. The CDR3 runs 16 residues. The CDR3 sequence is CASSFFRTGGENEQFF.

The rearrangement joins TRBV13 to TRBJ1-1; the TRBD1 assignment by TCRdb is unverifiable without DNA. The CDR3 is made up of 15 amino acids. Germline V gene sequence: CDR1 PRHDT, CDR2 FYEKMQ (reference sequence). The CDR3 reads CASRDRGRVNTEAFF.

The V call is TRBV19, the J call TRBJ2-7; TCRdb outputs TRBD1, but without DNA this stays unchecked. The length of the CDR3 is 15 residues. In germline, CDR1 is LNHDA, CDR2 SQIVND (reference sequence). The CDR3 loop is CASSTRDTMAYEQYF.

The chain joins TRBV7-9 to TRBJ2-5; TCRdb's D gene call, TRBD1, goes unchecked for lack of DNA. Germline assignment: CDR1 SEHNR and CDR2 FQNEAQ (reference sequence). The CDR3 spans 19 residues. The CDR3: CASSPEGVGGGALEETQYF.

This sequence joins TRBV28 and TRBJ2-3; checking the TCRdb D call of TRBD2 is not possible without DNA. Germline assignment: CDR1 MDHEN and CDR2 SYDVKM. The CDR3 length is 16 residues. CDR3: CASSQRTRVITDTQYF.

The CDR3 sequence: CASSWIGGFSSGANVLTF. The chain recombines TRBV7-3 with TRBJ2-6; TCRdb proposes TRBD1, but this gene call is untestable without DNA. The germline gives CDR1 SGHTA, CDR2 FQGTGA. This CDR3 has 18 amino acids.

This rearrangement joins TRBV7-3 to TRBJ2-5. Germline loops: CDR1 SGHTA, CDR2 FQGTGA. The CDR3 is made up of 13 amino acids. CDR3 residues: CASSFNVQETQYF.

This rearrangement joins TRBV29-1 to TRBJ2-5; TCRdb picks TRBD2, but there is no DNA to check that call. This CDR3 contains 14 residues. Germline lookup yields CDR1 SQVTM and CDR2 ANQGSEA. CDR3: CSVEAPGREETQYF.

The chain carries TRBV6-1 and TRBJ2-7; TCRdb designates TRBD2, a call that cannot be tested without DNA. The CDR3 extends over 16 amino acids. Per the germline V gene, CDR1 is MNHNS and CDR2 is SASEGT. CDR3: CASSEYEREGAYEQYF.

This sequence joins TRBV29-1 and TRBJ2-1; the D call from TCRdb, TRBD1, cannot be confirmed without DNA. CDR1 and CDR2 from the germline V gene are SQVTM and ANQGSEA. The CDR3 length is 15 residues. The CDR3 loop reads CSVPGQGFSYNEQFF.

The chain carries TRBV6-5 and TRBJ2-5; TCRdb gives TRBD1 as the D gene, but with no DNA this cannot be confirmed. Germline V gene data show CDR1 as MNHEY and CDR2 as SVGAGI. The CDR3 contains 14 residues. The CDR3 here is CASSYGQGGETQYF.

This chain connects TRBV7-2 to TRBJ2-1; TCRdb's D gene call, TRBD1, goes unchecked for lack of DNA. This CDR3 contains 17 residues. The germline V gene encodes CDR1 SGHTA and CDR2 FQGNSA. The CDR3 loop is CASSLLPSGISYNEQFF.

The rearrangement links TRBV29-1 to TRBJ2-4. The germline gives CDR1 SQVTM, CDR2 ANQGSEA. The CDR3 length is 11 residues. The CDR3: CRVEDKNIQYF.